The next 8 T cell receptor beta chains were all read from a single sample in a study of T cells expressing NK-cell markers. TCRdb reanalyzed the 5' RACE reads, giving one entry per CDR3 protein sequence and no DNA. In all, the sample yields around 550,000 distinct CDR3 sequences. The sample comprised blood T cells: a sorted CD56 or NKG2C T cell subset, CD4+ or CD8+ T cells, or bulk PBMC T cells (not recorded which). The receptors stem from a man aged 18 to 30 in good health.

The chain links TRBV5-1 to TRBJ2-1; the D call of TRBD2 rests on TCRdb alone, since no DNA is present to check it. CDR1 is SGHRS, CDR2 YFSETQ, per germline. The CDR3 consists of 13 residues. CDR3: CASSFGGSDEQFF.

The chain links TRBV3-1 to TRBJ2-2; TCRdb selects TRBD2, and the lack of DNA leaves this call unchecked. The CDR3 runs 16 residues. The germline gives CDR1 LGHDT, CDR2 YNNKEL (reference sequence). The CDR3 here is CASSVPSGRWGGELFF.

This chain links TRBV4-2 with TRBJ2-2; TCRdb's D call, TRBD2, is unchecked because there is no DNA. CDR1 LGHNA and CDR2 YNFKEQ come from the germline V gene. CDR3 length: 14 residues. CDR3 loop: CASSQDGRTGELFF.

The chain recombines TRBV20-1 with TRBJ2-5. Germline V gives CDR1 DFQATT, CDR2 SNEGSKA (reference sequence). This CDR3 spans 12 amino acids. CDR3 protein: CSVKAGGETQYF.

The V call is TRBV7-6, the J call TRBJ2-3; the TCRdb call, TRBD2, lacks DNA for checking. Germline CDR1 is SGHVS and CDR2 is FNYEAQ. The CDR3 contains 16 residues. CDR3 protein: CASSTRGLAAGDTQYF.

This chain links TRBV2 with TRBJ2-2; TCRdb lists TRBD2, though no DNA is available to test this call. The germline V gene has CDR1 SNHLY and CDR2 FYNNEI. The CDR3 totals 13 residues. The CDR3 protein is CASWESEAGELFF.

The chain combines TRBV6-2 or TRBV6-3 with TRBJ2-7. Germline CDR1 is MNHEY and CDR2 is SVGEGT. The CDR3 has 15 residues. This CDR3 reads CASSYSTASFSEQYF.

The CDR3 region is CASSLGPSRFNEQFF. The chain is built from TRBV7-8 and TRBJ2-1; TCRdb's D gene call, TRBD2, goes unchecked for lack of DNA. The CDR3 is made up of 15 amino acids. In germline, CDR1 is SGHVS, CDR2 FQNEAQ.